The entry below describes one T cell receptor beta chain. Its specificity is unknown. This sample was included in a study of T cell responses to AZD1222 COVID-19 vaccine. Regarding the study as a whole: Across spike, vaccine-associated CD4 TCRs were found, dominant at 160-218 and 743-854. Mostly white British, mostly female donors; authors suggested clonal diversity may be underestimated.

Data came from immunoSEQ multiplex PCR; TCRdb stores just in-frame clones and leaves some out. The data contain about 130,000 clones, around nine tenths of them singletons. There are 13 residues in the CDR3. The V gene lost 2 bases and the J gene lost 8 bases, with 10 bases spanning the gap. CDR1 is MNHEY and CDR2 is SVGEGT in the germline V gene. The chain is built from TRBV6-2 or TRBV6-3 and TRBJ1-3; D is unclear. The clonotype comes from an adult in good health. The sample in question was peripheral blood, obtained on day 0 of AZD1222 vaccination. CDR3 DNA sequence: TGTGCCAGCAGTTACGTCCGTGGCGACACCATATATTTT. Protein product: CASSYVRGDTIYF.